What follows are 20 T cell receptor beta chains derived from one specimen sequenced in a study of T cells in Graves' hyperthyroidism and ophthalmopathy. Using RNA transcripts as the source, TCR beta CDR3 regions were amplified. An initial round of RT-PCR targeting the TCR CDR3 relied on the HTBI primer set. TCRdb used MiXCR to reprocess the multiplex PCR reads, holding one entry per CDR3 protein. The sample holds about 500,000 distinct CDR3 sequences, around 14% seen once. Sequenced material: blood. The receptors were sampled from a woman aged 18-35 years with Graves' hyperthyroidism.

This clonotype was counted at least ten times. The chain couples TRBV15 to TRBJ1-2; the D gene is possibly TRBD1 (6 bases). V was trimmed by 0 bases and J by 4 bases, leaving 21 bases between them. CDR1 and CDR2 from the germline V gene are LNHNV and YYDKDF (reference sequence). This CDR3 contains 18 residues. CDR3 sequence reads: CATSRDWAGAEPPYGYTF. Written as DNA, the CDR3 is TGTGCCACCAGCAGAGATTGGGCAGGGGCCGAACCACCCTATGGCTACACCTTC.

This clonotype was observed many times. The J gene is TRBJ1-2, the V gene TRBV6-1; TRBD1 might be the D (5 bases). Germline V gene sequence: CDR1 MNHNS, CDR2 SASEGT. The CDR3 has 14 residues. With 7 bases removed from V and 8 bases from J, the gap between germline ends came to 20 bases. The CDR3 DNA is TGTGCCAGCACCGGGACGGCACAAAGGGGAGGCTACACCTTC. Amino acid sequence: CASTGTAQRGGYTF.

The chain employs TRBV7-9 and TRBJ1-1; D uncertain. Trimming pared 6 bases from V and 3 bases from J, leaving 8 bases between. This CDR3 spans 12 amino acids. Looked up from germline, CDR1 is SEHNR and CDR2 is FQNEAQ (reference sequence). The DNA of the CDR3 is TGTGCCAGCAGACTGGGTCACACTGAAGCTTTCTTT. Protein product: CASRLGHTEAFF.

This clonotype appeared many times. This rearrangement joins TRBV15 to TRBJ1-2; D is undetermined. Germline CDR1 reads LNHNV; CDR2 reads YYDKDF (reference sequence). The CDR3 contains 12 residues. V lost 1 base and J lost 8, with 8 bases in between. CDR3 region: CATSRGAMGYTF. CDR3 bases: TGTGCCACCAGCAGAGGGGCTATGGGCTACACCTTC.

This clonotype was detected many times. The chain is built from TRBV11-3 and TRBJ2-1, with D possibly being TRBD2 (5 bases). The V end was cut by 0 bases, the J end by 6 bases, with 12 bases between. Germline V gene lookup returns CDR1 SGHNT and CDR2 YENEEA. This CDR3 contains 15 residues. The CDR3 DNA is TGTGCCAGCAGCTTAGATCGAGCTCGGGGCAATGAGCAGTTCTTC. Amino acids: CASSLDRARGNEQFF.

This clonotype was counted ten times or more. The rearrangement links TRBV6-1 to TRBJ2-3; 9 positions match TRBD2. The junction had 13 bases not matched to a gene; V was cut back by 7 bases and J by 2 bases. Germline CDR1 is MNHNS and CDR2 is SASEGT. This CDR3 is 17 amino acids long. CDR3 coding DNA: TGTGCCAGCACCGAAGACCCGGGACTAGCAGTCACAGATACGCAGTATTTT. Its translation is CASTEDPGLAVTDTQYF.

In its sample, this clonotype was seen many times. This sequence joins TRBV14 and TRBJ1-1; no reliable D call. CDR3 length equals 13 residues. V lost 1 base to trimming and J lost 6 bases, with 9 bases between them. CDR1 is SGHDN and CDR2 is FVKESK in the germline V gene. The CDR3 loop is CASSQVTGAEAFF. The DNA for the CDR3 is TGTGCCAGCAGCCAAGTAACGGGCGCTGAAGCTTTCTTT.

This clonotype was seen a handful of times. J is TRBJ2-1 and V is TRBV19; 9 nucleotides match TRBD2. The junction had 3 bases not matched to a gene; V was cut back by 7 bases and J by 2 bases. Germline V gene lookup returns CDR1 LNHDA and CDR2 SQIVND (reference sequence). This CDR3 region has 14 residues. In nucleotides, the CDR3 is TGTGCCAGTACAGCTAGCGGGGCCTACAATGAGCAGTTCTTC. Its translation: CASTASGAYNEQFF.

In this sample, this clonotype turned up many times. The V gene is TRBV12-3 or TRBV12-4, the J gene TRBJ2-7; no clear D. Trimming removed 6 bases at V and 3 bases at J, with 9 bases between. This CDR3 is built from 12 residues. CDR3 bases: TGTGCCAGCAGCCAAACCAACTACGAGCAGTACTTC. Translating it yields CASSQTNYEQYF.

This clonotype was seen ten or more times. The rearrangement links TRBV24-1 to TRBJ2-7, with 7 bases fitting TRBD1. The CDR3 sequence is 14 residues long. CDR1 KGHDR and CDR2 SFDVKD come from the germline V gene. V shed 6 bases, J shed 5 bases, and the junction held 9 bases outside the gene matches. CDR3 sequence: CATSQTGVSNEQYF. CDR3 sequence (DNA): TGTGCCACCAGTCAAACAGGGGTTTCCAACGAGCAGTACTTC.

Concerning this clonotype itself: A much larger clone differs by one base, so this may be a read error. V is TRBV11-2 and J is TRBJ2-5; 7 bases agree with TRBD1. The CDR3 is made up of 14 amino acids. Germline lookup yields CDR1 SGHAT and CDR2 FQNNGV. CDR3 sequence (DNA): TGTGTCAGCAGCCGGGACAGAGGGTGGGAGACCCAGTACTTC. This codes for CVSSRDRGWETQYF.

The chain employs TRBV4-1 and TRBJ2-7; a possible D gene is TRBD1 (7 bases). The CDR3 extends over 18 amino acids. CDR1 MGHRA and CDR2 YSYEKL come from the germline V gene. The V gene lost 4 bases and the J gene lost 2 bases, with 24 bases spanning the gap. CDR3 DNA sequence: TGCGCCAGCAGCCTTCGGGGGCCCGTGGGGACAGTTACCTACGAGCAGTACTTC. Translated, it gives CASSLRGPVGTVTYEQYF.

This clonotype was counted ten times or more. J is TRBJ1-2 and V is TRBV6-5, with D maybe TRBD1 (6 bases). With 3 bases removed from V and 4 bases from J, the gap between germline ends came to 15 bases. The CDR3 covers 15 residues. CDR1 and CDR2 (germline): MNHEY, SVGAGI. The DNA for the CDR3 is TGTGCCAGCAGTTATACGCCCGGGACATCCTATGGCTACACCTTC. Amino acids: CASSYTPGTSYGYTF.

This clonotype was counted a few times. V usage is TRBV4-1 and J usage is TRBJ2-7; D perhaps matches TRBD1 (5 bases). This CDR3 contains 15 residues. Germline lookup yields CDR1 MGHRA and CDR2 YSYEKL. V shed 1 base and J shed 2 bases, with 12 bases lying between them. CDR3 sequence: CASSQVWTLTYEQYF. The CDR3 coding sequence is TGCGCCAGCAGCCAAGTCTGGACACTAACCTACGAGCAGTACTTC.

This clonotype was seen a few times. J is TRBJ1-5 and V is TRBV4-1; possibly TRBD1 for D (5 bases). The CDR3 runs to 15 residues. Germline CDR1 reads MGHRA; CDR2 reads YSYEKL. V was trimmed by 1 base and J by 6 bases, leaving 13 bases between them. CDR3 nucleotide sequence: TGCGCCAGCAGCCAAGTCAAGGGGCGCGGTCAGCCCCAGCATTTT. Protein product: CASSQVKGRGQPQHF.

The V and J genes are TRBV6-1 and TRBJ2-7, with 9 bases lining up with TRBD2. V shed 6 bases and J 4 bases; nucleotides not matched to a gene: 10. CDR3 size: 15 residues. The germline V gene encodes CDR1 MNHNS and CDR2 SASEGT. CDR3 amino acids: CASRDLAGSVYEQYV. CDR3 bases: TGTGCCAGCAGAGATCTAGCGGGGTCCGTTTACGAGCAGTACGTC.

For this clonotype: At one of its ends the junction is not consistent with the germline gene, which may arise from a read error. The CDR3 sequence is CASRQVDSWDRRNAEAFF. The CDR3 DNA is TGCGCCAGCAGGCAAGTCGATTCCTGGGACAGGAGGAACGCTGAAGCTTTCTTT. The rearrangement joins TRBV5-1 to TRBJ1-1; TRBD1 matches at 8 bases. The germline V gene has CDR1 SGHRS and CDR2 YFSETQ. This CDR3 is built from 18 residues.

This clonotype was counted at least ten times. The gene calls are TRBV11-1 and TRBJ2-7; 7 bases line up with TRBD1. Trimming at V came to 3 bases and at J to 6 bases, leaving 2 bases not matched to a gene. The CDR3 runs to 12 residues. Germline V gene lookup returns CDR1 SGHAT and CDR2 FQDESV (reference sequence). This chain's CDR3 is CASSFDRVEQYF. The CDR3 DNA sequence: TGTGCCAGCAGCTTCGACAGGGTCGAGCAGTACTTC. Together with reference TRBV11-1 and TRBJ2-7, the CDR3 gives the full variable domain: EAEVAQSPRYKITEKSQAVAFWCDPISGHATLYWYRQILGQGPELLVQFQDESVVDDSQLPKDRFSAERLKGVDSTLKIQPAELGDSAMYLCASSFDRVEQYFGPGTRLTVT.

This clonotype was observed at least ten times. This chain joins TRBV18 and TRBJ1-1; D gene ambiguous. V was trimmed by 0 bases and J by 0 bases, leaving 14 bases between them. The germline V gene encodes CDR1 KGHSH and CDR2 LQKENI. The CDR3 is 17 amino acids. CDR3 region: CASSPPSIGNMNTEAFF. In nucleotides, the CDR3 is TGTGCCAGCTCACCACCGAGTATCGGAAACATGAACACTGAAGCTTTCTTT.

This clonotype has a count of ten or more. The rearrangement links TRBV19 to TRBJ1-1; D unclear. The CDR3 extends over 13 amino acids. The V and J ends lost 6 bases and 2 bases respectively, with 10 bases between them. Looked up from germline, CDR1 is LNHDA and CDR2 is SQIVND (reference sequence). The CDR3 region has the DNA TGTGCCAGTAGGTCTACTATCAACACTGAAGCTTTCTTT. Amino acids: CASRSTINTEAFF.